This T cell receptor (beta chain) was identified in a study of regulatory T cells in long-lasting Graves disease (dated by TCRdb to the early 2020s). In terms of the full investigation: Newly diagnosed Graves' disease patients had taken antithyroid drugs for less than 3 months. Patients with persistent Graves' disease were compared with patients with newly diagnosed Graves' disease using TCR sequencing and RNA sequencing of peripheral blood. The study took place in China and was registered as a clinical trial. A total of roughly 35 samples were covered by TCR sequencing, comprising approximately 13 persistent and 20 or so newly diagnosed Graves' disease patients.

About this clonotype itself: What antigen it recognizes has not been identified. No base quality values were provided; no much bigger clone lies one nucleotide off.

What the study reported, not specific to this receptor: Because the primary lesion, thyroid tissue, could not be accessed, the study looked at peripheral blood alone. Preferential use of TRBV28, TRBJ1-2 and TRBJ2-5 was observed in persistent disease, whereas TRBV20-1 and TRBJ2-1 were favored in newly diagnosed disease. A larger number of public clonotypes was shared among persistent patients (under 3,000) than among newly diagnosed patients (about 990). Compared with newly diagnosed patients, patients with persistent Graves' disease had lower TCR Shannon entropy and fewer highly expanded clones, which suggests clonal expansion. The small sample size was acknowledged by the authors as a limitation that may reduce accuracy. Only the TCR beta chain was sequenced and analyzed.

Library preparation was by multiplex PCR. The listed sequencing device is Illumina HiSeq 4000. CDR3 regions were amplified by Arm-PCR with iRepertoire HTBI primers to construct TCR beta libraries. PCR products were gel purified before sequencing. The study's own analysis went as follows. A total of 60 to 80 TRBV and 14 TRBJ segments were identified across samples and were used for gene usage analysis of CDR3 amino acid clonotypes. COPE and FqMerger were used to merge the filtered high-quality paired reads into contigs. BLAST was used to align contigs to IMGT TRBV, TRBD and TRBJ reference genes, and CDR3 was defined according to IMGT. Any clonotype with a frequency above 0.1% was counted as a highly expanded clone. Shannon entropy served as the measure of repertoire diversity, while the Gini coefficient captured V-J evenness. Public clonotypes were defined as clonotypes shared by more than one individual. The public sequencing data were trimmed at Q25 with fastp and processed into clonotypes with MiXCR by TCRdb, which kept only in-frame beta chains. For every CDR3 protein sequence, its rows merge into one entry that carries the most common genes and DNA. The V and J calls reflect TCRdb's pipeline rather than the authors' work. The sample table shows fewer than 650,000 distinct CDR3 sequences, and under 20% are seen once. The ten most abundant clones make up 15% to 20% of the sample.

V loses 3 bases of germline sequence and J loses 4 bases, and the interval between the two ends is 11 bases. The CDR3 goes from the cysteine to the phenylalanine over 14 residues. CDR3 DNA is the only sequence kept; it has 42 bases, read in frame from the first base. The germline V gene provides CDR1 SGHDT and CDR2 YYEEEE. The meaning of the sample's time point label: newly diagnosed GD, antithyroid drugs for less than 3 months. For both TCR sequencing and RNA sequencing, RNA was extracted from PBMCs using TRIzol. Graves' disease was diagnosed according to American Thyroid Association guidelines. Patients were recruited from an endocrinology department in Xi'an, China. From each patient, about 8.9 milliliters of peripheral blood was collected into an EDTA anticoagulant tube. Ficoll Paque Plus density gradient separation was used to isolate PBMCs, and no further T cell sorting was done. An Agilent 2100 Bioanalyzer and agarose gel were used to assess RNA quality, and a NanoDrop 2000 was used to measure RNA concentration.

This sample was also put to use in a study of T cells in Graves' hyperthyroidism and ophthalmopathy. Taken from the second paper: Stable Graves' hyperthyroidism was defined as no progression to ophthalmopathy during 18 months of follow-up. Hyperthyroidism patients were newly diagnosed, had a disease duration of under 2 months, and were aged 18 to 65 years. Patients with uncontrolled infections, other autoimmune diseases, pregnancy or lactation were excluded. Diagnoses were based on clinical symptoms, serum thyroxine and TRAb, thyroid ultrasound and orbital computed tomography. The first round of RT-PCR for the TCR CDR3 was performed with the HTBI primer set and the Qiagen OneStep RT-PCR kit. Blood samples also contained most of the expanded thyroid clonotypes (frequency above 0.001), which suggests that blood repertoires may reflect thyroid immune responses. A model built on a 13 V-J signature distinguished ophthalmopathy from stable hyperthyroidism, reaching around 87% sensitivity and 81.08% specificity in cross-validation and 80%/75% in testing. In validation, progression to ophthalmopathy was predicted by the model with approximately 67% sensitivity and 72.22% specificity, a median of approximately 6.5 months before onset. To identify TCR V-J signatures that set the groups apart, the researchers used a discovery cohort of about a hundred patients, made up of about 44 with Graves' ophthalmopathy and 55 to 65 with stable Graves' hyperthyroidism. Prospective prediction of ophthalmopathy was tested in an independent validation cohort of under 20 hyperthyroidism patients and 17 patients who later progressed to ophthalmopathy. The 100 discovery patients were randomly divided into training and test sets at a 7:3 ratio. Thyroid tissue and blood T-cell repertoires from about six Graves' hyperthyroidism patients were also compared in the study. After sampling, hyperthyroidism patients received methimazole starting at 30 mg daily, and ophthalmopathy patients received high-dose intravenous methylprednisolone. A second multiplex PCR round built the libraries, followed by size selection and purification. Sequencing of the libraries was done on an Illumina HiSeq2000 using paired-end 100 bp reads. Raw data were processed with SOAPnuke, discarding reads with adapters, uncalled bases, mean Phred below 15, or no exact constant-primer or identifier match. COPE v1.2.5 was used to merge the high-quality paired reads, and each unique nucleotide sequence was defined as a clonotype. MiTCR v1.1 was used to align the clonotypes against IMGT TRBV, TRBD and TRBJ reference segments. The analysis was restricted to V-J combinations with a frequency above 0.0001, which together covered roughly 99% of the repertoires. The TCS score was defined as the ratio of F50 (clonal expansion) to E x V (chaos), calculated using BLOSUM62-based TCRdist between CDR3 peptides within each V-J. Welch's t-statistics and random forest reduced 514 V-J features to about 12, which were used in a naive Bayes classifier (R e1071). No statistical method was used to set the sample size in advance, and investigators knew the group allocation. The paper describes TCR Vbeta CDR3 sequencing of 130 to 150 peripheral blood samples, made up of about 41 ophthalmopathy patients, 70 to 80 hyperthyroidism patients and 17 progressor patients.

This sequence was found in a woman aged 25 to 39 with Graves disease. Donor details come from another sample of the same person, matched by shared clones. This specimen consisted of peripheral blood mononuclear cells (PBMCs), obtained at new diagnosis, from a patient treated with antithyroid drugs. Recombination linked TRBV5-6 to TRBJ1-5, and perhaps TRBD1 as D gene, on 6 matching bases. The DNA reads as follows: TGTGCCAGCAGCTCCGGACAGACTAATCAGCCCCAGCATTTT. This encodes CASSSGQTNQPQHF. When the CDR3 is completed using the reference TRBV5-6 and TRBJ1-5 genes on either side, the full variable domain is DAGVTQSPTHLIKTRGQQVTLRCSPKSGHDTVSWYQQALGQGPQFIFQYYEEEERQRGNFPDRFSGHQFPNYSSELNVNALLLGDSALYLCASSSGQTNQPQHFGDGTRLSIL.